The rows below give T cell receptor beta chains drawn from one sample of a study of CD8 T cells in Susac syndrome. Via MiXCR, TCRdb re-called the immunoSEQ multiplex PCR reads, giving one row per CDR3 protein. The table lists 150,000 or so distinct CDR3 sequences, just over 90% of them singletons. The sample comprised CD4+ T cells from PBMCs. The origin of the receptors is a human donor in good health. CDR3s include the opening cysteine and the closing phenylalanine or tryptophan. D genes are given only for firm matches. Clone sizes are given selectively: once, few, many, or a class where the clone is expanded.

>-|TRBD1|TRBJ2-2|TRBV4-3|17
CASSRTIDREFGGELFF
TGCGCCAGCAGCCGTACTATAGACAGGGAATTTGGCGGGGAGCTGTTTTTT
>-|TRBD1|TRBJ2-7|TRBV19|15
CASSNPYRGRREQYF
TGTGCCAGTAGTAACCCTTACAGGGGACGACGTGAGCAGTACTTC
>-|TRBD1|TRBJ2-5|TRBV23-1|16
CASSQYRDRGRETQYF
TGCGCCAGCAGTCAGTACCGGGACAGGGGGCGAGAGACCCAGTACTTC
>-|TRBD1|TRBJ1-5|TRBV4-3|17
CASSQEAPGGVGQPQHF
TGCGCCAGCAGCCAAGAAGCTCCAGGGGGGGTGGGTCAGCCCCAGCATTTT
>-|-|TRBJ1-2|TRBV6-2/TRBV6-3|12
CAARWGGPGYTF
TGTGCCGCCCGGTGGGGGGGCCCTGGCTACACCTTC
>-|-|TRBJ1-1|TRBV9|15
CASSVEQGVGTEAFF
TGTGCCAGCAGCGTAGAACAGGGAGTTGGGACTGAAGCTTTCTTT
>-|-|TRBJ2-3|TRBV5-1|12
CASSPLGYTQYF
TGCGCCAGCAGCCCCCTGGGATATACGCAGTATTTT
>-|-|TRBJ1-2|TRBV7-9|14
CASSPTGGGGRYTF
TGTGCCAGCAGCCCAACCGGGGGGGGAGGGCGCTACACCTTC
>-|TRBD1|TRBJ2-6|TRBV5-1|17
CASSPGQGKSGANVLTF
TGCGCCAGCAGCCCCGGACAGGGAAAGTCTGGGGCCAACGTCCTGACTTTC
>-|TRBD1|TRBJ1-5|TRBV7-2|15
CASSWGQGGYQPQHF
TGTGCCAGCAGCTGGGGACAGGGAGGGTATCAGCCCCAGCATTTT
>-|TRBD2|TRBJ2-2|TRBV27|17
CASSLSRLAGVYGELFF
TGTGCCAGCAGTTTATCGCGCCTAGCGGGAGTCTACGGGGAGCTGTTTTTT
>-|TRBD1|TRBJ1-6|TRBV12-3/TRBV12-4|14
CASRLPGGWSPLHF
TGTGCCAGCAGGCTCCCAGGGGGCTGGTCACCCCTCCACTTT
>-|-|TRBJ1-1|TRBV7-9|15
CASTPPGSVNTEAFF
TGTGCCAGCACCCCCCCGGGCAGCGTGAACACTGAAGCTTTCTTT
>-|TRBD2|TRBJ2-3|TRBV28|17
CASSPPGEREGTDTQYF
TGTGCCAGCAGTCCACCGGGGGAGCGGGAAGGCACAGATACGCAGTATTTT
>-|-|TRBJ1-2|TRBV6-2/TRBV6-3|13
CASSYQDNYGYTF
TGTGCCAGCAGTTACCAGGATAACTATGGCTACACCTTC
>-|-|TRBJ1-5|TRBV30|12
CAWGRGLQPQHF
TGTGCCTGGGGCCGAGGACTTCAGCCCCAGCATTTT
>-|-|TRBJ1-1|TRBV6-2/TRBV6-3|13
CASSYYLNTEAFF
TGTGCCAGCAGTTACTACCTGAACACTGAAGCTTTCTTT
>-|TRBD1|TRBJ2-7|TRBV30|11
CAGDRAYEQYF
TGTGCCGGGGACAGGGCCTACGAGCAGTACTTC
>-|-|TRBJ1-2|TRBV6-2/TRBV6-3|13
CASRDTHEEGYTF
TGTGCCAGCAGGGACACCCATGAAGAGGGCTACACCTTC
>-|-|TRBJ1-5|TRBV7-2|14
CASSLGGVNGAQHF
TGTGCCAGCAGCTTAGGAGGCGTGAACGGGGCCCAGCATTTT
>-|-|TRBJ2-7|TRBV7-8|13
CASSLAQSYEQYF
TGTGCCAGCAGCTTAGCACAGTCCTACGAGCAGTACTTC
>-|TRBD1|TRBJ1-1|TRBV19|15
CASSDIGTGNTEAFF
TGTGCCAGTAGTGATATCGGGACAGGGAACACTGAAGCTTTCTTT
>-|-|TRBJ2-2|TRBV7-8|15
CASSLASGNTGELFF
TGTGCCAGCAGCTTAGCTAGCGGGAACACCGGGGAGCTGTTTTTT
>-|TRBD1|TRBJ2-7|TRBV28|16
CASTASDRTGYYEQYF
TGTGCCAGCACGGCATCAGACCGGACAGGGTACTACGAGCAGTACTTC
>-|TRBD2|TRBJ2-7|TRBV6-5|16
CASSYSLAGATYEQYF
TGTGCCAGCAGTTACTCGCTAGCGGGAGCAACCTACGAGCAGTACTTC
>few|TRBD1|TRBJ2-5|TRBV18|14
CASSPEGGLETQYF
TGTGCCAGCTCACCAGAAGGGGGCTTGGAGACCCAGTACTTC
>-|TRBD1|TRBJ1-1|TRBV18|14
CASSAGTGYTEAFF
TGTGCCAGCTCGGCCGGGACAGGATACACTGAAGCTTTCTTT
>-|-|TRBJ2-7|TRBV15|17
CATSRERAEVRAYEQYF
TGTGCCACCAGCAGAGAGCGGGCCGAGGTCAGGGCCTACGAGCAGTACTTC
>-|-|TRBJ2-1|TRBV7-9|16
CASGVSTSSLTDEQFF
TGTGCCAGCGGAGTCTCGACATCCAGCCTCACGGATGAGCAGTTCTTC
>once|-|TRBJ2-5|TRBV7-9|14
CASSLRQAQETQYF
TGTGCCAGCAGCCTACGACAGGCCCAAGAGACCCAGTACTTC
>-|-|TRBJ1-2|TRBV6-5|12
CASSALGYGYTF
TGTGCCAGCTCGGCGCTCGGCTATGGCTACACCTTC
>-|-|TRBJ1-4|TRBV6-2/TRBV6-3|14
CASSYWGDNEKLFF
TGTGCCAGCAGTTACTGGGGTGATAATGAAAAACTGTTTTTT
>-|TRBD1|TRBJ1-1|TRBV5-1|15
CASSVVTGGSTEAFF
TGCGCCAGCAGCGTCGTCACAGGGGGCTCCACTGAAGCTTTCTTT
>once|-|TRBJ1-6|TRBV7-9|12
CASNLANSPLHF
TGTGCCAGCAACTTAGCTAATTCACCCCTCCACTTT
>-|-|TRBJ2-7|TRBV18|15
CASSPDLQSTYEQYF
TGTGCCAGCTCACCGGATCTCCAGTCAACCTACGAGCAGTACTTC
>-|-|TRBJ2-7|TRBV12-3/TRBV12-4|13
CASSLPGLYEQYF
TGTGCCAGCAGTCTCCCAGGATTGTACGAGCAGTACTTC
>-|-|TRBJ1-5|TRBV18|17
CASSGPVLGDSNQPQHF
TGTGCCAGCTCGGGACCGGTACTTGGGGATAGCAATCAGCCCCAGCATTTT
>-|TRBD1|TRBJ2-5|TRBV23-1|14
CASSQYYRGETQYF
TGCGCCAGCAGTCAATACTACAGGGGCGAGACCCAGTACTTC
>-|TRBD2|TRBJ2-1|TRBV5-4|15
CASSLGAGGLNEQFF
TGTGCCAGCAGCTTGGGAGCGGGAGGGCTAAATGAGCAGTTCTTC
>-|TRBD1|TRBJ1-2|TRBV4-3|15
CASSQAWGQDYGYTF
TGCGCCAGCAGCCAAGCGTGGGGACAGGACTATGGCTACACCTTC
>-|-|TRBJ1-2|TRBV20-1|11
CSASEFYGYTF
TGCAGTGCTAGTGAATTCTATGGCTACACCTTC
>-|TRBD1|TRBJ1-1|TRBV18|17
CASSPRKGQGVGGEAFF
TGTGCCAGCTCACCACGGAAGGGACAGGGAGTCGGGGGTGAAGCTTTCTTT
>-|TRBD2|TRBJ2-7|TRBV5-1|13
CASSGGGSYEQYF
TGCGCCAGCAGCGGGGGGGGCTCCTACGAGCAGTACTTC
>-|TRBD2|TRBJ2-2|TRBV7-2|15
CASSLTSVNTGELFF
TGTGCCAGCAGCTTAACTAGCGTAAACACCGGGGAGCTGTTTTTT
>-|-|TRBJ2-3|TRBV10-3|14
CAISAEARTDTQYF
TGTGCCATCAGTGCCGAGGCTCGCACAGATACGCAGTATTTT
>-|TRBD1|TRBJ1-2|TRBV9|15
CASSAAGTGGPGYTF
TGTGCCAGCAGCGCCGCCGGGACAGGGGGCCCTGGCTACACCTTC
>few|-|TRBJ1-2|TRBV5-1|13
CASSLAGDYGYTF
TGTGCCAGCAGTTTAGCAGGGGACTATGGCTACACCTTC
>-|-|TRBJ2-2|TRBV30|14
CAWSYVANTGELFF
TGTGCCTGGAGTTATGTTGCGAACACCGGGGAGCTGTTTTTT
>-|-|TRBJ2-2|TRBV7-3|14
CASSLMRNTGELFF
TGTGCCAGCAGCTTAATGCGGAACACCGGGGAGCTGTTTTTT
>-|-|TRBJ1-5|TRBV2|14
CASSERTENQPQHF
TGTGCCAGCAGTGAAAGGACAGAAAATCAGCCCCAGCATTTT
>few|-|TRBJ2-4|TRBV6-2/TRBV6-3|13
CATKSGGLNIQYF
TGTGCCACCAAATCGGGGGGCCTAAACATTCAGTACTTC
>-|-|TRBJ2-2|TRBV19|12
CASSRQHGELFF
TGTGCCAGTAGTAGACAACACGGGGAGCTGTTTTTT
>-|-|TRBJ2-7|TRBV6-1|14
CASREFTSSGEQYF
TGTGCCAGCAGAGAATTCACTTCTAGTGGGGAGCAGTACTTC
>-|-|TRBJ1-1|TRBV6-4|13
CASSDRENTEAFF
TGTGCCAGCAGTGACAGGGAGAACACTGAAGCTTTCTTT
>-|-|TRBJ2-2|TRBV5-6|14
CASSWGQTTGELFF
TGTGCCAGCAGCTGGGGACAAACAACCGGGGAGCTGTTTTTT
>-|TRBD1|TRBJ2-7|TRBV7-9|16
CASSDGRGTGLSEQYF
TGTGCCAGCAGCGACGGGCGTGGGACAGGGCTGAGCGAGCAGTACTTC